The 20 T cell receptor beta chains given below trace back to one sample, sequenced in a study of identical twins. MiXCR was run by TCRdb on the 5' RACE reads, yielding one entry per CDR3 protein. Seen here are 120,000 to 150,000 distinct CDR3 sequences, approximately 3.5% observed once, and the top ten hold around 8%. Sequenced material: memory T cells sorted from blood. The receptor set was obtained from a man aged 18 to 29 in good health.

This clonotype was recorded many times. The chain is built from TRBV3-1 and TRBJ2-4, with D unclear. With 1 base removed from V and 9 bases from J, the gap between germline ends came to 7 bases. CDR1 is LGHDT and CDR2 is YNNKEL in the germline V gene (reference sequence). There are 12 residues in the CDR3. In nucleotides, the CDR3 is TGTGCCAGCAGCCAAGGGACGAGCATTCAGTACTTC. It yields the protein CASSQGTSIQYF.

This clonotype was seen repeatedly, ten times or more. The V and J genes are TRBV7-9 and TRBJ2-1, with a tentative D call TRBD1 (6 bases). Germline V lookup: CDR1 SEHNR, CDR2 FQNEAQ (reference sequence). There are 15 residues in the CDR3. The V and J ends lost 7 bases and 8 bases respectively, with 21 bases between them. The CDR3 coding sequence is TGTGCCAGCACATTGGGGGCGGCCAGATGGGATGAGCAGTTCTTC. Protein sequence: CASTLGAARWDEQFF.

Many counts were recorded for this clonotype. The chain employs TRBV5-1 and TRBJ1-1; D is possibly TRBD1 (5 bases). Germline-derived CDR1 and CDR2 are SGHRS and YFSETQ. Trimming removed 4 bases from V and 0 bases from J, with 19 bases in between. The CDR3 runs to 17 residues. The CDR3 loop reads CASSQQSIQAMNTEAFF. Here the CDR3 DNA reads TGCGCCAGCAGCCAGCAATCAATACAGGCTATGAACACTGAAGCTTTCTTT.

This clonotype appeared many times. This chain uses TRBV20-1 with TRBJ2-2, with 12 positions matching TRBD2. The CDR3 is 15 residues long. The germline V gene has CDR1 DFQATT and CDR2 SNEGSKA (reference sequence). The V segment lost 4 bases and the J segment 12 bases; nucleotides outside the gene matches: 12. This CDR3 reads CSATPIVTSGRQLFF. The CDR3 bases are TGCAGTGCTACCCCAATCGTTACTAGCGGGAGGCAGCTGTTTTTT.

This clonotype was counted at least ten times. CDR3 sequence: CATGEGGSNEQFF. CDR3 nucleotides: TGTGCCACCGGGGAGGGAGGGTCGAATGAGCAGTTCTTC. The chain joins TRBV24-1 to TRBJ2-1; 7 bases fit TRBD2. This CDR3 spans 13 amino acids. Trimming at V came to 9 bases and at J to 7 bases, leaving 8 bases not matched to a gene. Germline V lookup: CDR1 KGHDR, CDR2 SFDVKD.

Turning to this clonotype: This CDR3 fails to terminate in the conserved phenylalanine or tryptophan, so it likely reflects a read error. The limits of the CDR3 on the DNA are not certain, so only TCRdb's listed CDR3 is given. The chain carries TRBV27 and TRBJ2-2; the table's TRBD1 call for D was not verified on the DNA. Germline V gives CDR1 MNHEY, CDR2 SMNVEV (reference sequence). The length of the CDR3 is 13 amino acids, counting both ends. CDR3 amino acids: CASSSTGNGELLA.

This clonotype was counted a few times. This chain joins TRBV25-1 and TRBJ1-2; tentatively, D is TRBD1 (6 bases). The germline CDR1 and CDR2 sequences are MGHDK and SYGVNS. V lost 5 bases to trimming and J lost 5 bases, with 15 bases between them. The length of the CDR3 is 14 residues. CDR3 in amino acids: CASSLGGPGYGYTF. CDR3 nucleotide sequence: TGTGCCAGCAGTCTCGGGGGGCCTGGATATGGCTACACCTTC.

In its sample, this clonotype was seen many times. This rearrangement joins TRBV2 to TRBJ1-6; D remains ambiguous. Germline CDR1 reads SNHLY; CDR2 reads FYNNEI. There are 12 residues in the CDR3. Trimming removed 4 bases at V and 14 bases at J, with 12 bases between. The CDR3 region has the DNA TGTGCCAGCAGTGCAGTGGGTGAGACCCTCCACTTT. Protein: CASSAVGETLHF.

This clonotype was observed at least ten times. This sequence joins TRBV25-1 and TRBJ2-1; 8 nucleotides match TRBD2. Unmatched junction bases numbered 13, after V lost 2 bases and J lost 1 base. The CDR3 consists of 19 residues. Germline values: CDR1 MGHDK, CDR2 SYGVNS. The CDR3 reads CASSEMASGREGSYNEQFF. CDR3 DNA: TGTGCCAGCAGTGAAATGGCGAGCGGGAGAGAGGGTTCCTACAATGAGCAGTTCTTC.

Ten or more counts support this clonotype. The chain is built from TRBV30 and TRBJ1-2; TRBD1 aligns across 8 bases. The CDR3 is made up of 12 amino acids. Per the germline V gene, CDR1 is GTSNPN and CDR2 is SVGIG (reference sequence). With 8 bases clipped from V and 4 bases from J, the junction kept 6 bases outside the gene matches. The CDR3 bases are TGTGCCCGTTGGACAGGGATCTATGGCTACACCTTC. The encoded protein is CARWTGIYGYTF.

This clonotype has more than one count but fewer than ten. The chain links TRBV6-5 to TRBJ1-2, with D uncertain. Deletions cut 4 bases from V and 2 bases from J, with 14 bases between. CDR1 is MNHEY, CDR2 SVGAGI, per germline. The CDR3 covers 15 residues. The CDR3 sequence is CASSSPDRANYGYTF. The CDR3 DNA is TGTGCCAGCAGTTCCCCGGATAGGGCCAACTATGGCTACACCTTC.

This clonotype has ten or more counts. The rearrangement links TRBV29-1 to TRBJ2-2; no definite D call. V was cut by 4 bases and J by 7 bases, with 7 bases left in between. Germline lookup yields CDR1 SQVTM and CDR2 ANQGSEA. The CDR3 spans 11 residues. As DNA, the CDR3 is TGCAGCGTTGGGGAAGGCGGGGAGCTGTTTTTT. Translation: CSVGEGGELFF.

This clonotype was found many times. CDR3 in DNA: TGTGCCAGCCGGGGACTGCGCTCCTACAATGAGCAGTTCTTC. Translated, it gives CASRGLRSYNEQFF. This chain uses TRBV12-3 or TRBV12-4 with TRBJ2-1, with D perhaps matching TRBD2 (6 bases). Trimming took off 8 bases at V and 0 bases at J, with 11 bases between the two ends. This CDR3 spans 14 amino acids.

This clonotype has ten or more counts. The CDR3 DNA is TGTGCCAGCAAGAACAGGGATTCACCCCTCCACTTT. Its protein product is CASKNRDSPLHF. The chain couples TRBV28 to TRBJ1-6; tentative D call: TRBD1 (6 bases). Between the trimmed V and J ends, which lost 7 bases and 8 bases, there was a span of 9 bases. The germline gives CDR1 MDHEN, CDR2 SYDVKM. The CDR3 sequence is 12 residues long.

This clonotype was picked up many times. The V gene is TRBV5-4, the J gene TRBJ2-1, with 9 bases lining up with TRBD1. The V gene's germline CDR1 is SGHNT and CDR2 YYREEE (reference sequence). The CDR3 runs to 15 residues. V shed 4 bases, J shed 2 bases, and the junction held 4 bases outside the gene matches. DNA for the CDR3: TGTGCCAGCAGCCTTCGACAGGGGGCCTACAATGAGCAGTTCTTC. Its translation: CASSLRQGAYNEQFF.

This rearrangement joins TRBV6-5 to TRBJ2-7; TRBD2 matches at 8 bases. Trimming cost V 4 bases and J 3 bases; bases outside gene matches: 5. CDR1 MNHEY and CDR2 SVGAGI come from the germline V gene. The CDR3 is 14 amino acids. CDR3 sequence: CASSLREAYYEQYF. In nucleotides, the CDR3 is TGTGCCAGCAGTTTGCGGGAGGCTTACTACGAGCAGTACTTC.

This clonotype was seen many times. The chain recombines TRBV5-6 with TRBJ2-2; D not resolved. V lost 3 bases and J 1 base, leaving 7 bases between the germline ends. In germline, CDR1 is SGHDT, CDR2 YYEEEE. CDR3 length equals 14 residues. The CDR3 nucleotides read TGTGCCAGCAGCTCCACCGTGAACACCGGGGAGCTGTTTTTT. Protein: CASSSTVNTGELFF.

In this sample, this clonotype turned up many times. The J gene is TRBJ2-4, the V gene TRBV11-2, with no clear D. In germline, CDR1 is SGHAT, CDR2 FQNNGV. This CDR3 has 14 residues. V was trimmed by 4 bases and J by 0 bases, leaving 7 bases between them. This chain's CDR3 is CASSSLLAKNIQYF. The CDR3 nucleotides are TGTGCCAGCAGCTCCTTATTAGCCAAAAACATTCAGTACTTC.

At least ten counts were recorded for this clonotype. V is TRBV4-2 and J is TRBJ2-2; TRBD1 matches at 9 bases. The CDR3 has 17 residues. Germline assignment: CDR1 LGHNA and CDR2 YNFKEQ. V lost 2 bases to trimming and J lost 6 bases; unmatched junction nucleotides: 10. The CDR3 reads CASSQLGTGRGAGELFF. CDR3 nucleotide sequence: TGTGCCAGCAGCCAACTAGGGACAGGGAGAGGGGCCGGGGAGCTGTTTTTT.

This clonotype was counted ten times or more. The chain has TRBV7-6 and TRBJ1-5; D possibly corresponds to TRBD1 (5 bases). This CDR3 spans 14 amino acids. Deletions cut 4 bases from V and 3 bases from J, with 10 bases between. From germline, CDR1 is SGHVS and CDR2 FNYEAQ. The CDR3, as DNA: TGTGCCAGCAGCTCCGGGACCGTCAATCAGCCCCAGCATTTT. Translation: CASSSGTVNQPQHF.